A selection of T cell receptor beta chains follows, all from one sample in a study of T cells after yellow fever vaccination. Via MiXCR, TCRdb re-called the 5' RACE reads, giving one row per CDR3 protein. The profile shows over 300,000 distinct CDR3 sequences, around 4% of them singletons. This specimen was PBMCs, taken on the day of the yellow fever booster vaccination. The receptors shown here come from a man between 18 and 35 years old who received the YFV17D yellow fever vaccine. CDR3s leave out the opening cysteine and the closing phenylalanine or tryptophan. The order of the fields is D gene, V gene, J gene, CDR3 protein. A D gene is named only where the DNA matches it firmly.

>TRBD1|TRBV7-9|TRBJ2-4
ASSLPSGTGLNDQY
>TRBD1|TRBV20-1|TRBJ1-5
SARDPGQVNQPQH
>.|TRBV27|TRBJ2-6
ASSLSTAGANVLT
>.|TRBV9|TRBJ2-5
ASSVTPDKRETQY
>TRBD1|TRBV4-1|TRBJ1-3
ATSKQGAHSGNTIY
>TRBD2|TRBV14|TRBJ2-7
ASTPLAGFEQY
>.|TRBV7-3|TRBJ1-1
ASSLGGTTEAF
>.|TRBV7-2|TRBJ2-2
ASSFDGWNTGELF
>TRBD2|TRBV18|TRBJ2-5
ASSPPWRTSGGETQY
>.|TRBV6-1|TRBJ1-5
ASGRGYGEANQPQH
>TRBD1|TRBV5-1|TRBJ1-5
ASSGGTGNNQPQH
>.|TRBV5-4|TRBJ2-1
ASSLAELNNEQF
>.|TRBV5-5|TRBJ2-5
ASSLFQSKETQY
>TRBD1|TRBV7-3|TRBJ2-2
ASSVARDRALTGELF
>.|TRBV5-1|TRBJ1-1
ASSILGTGEAF
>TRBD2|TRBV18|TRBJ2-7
ASSPSYDGDYYEQY
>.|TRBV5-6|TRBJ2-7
ASSLALNYEQY
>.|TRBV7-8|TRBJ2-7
ASTQRQGASYEQY
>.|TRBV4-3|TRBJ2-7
ASSQEPGSVYEQY
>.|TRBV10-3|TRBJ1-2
AISDSDRDGYT
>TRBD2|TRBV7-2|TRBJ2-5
ASSPRSGGAVETQY
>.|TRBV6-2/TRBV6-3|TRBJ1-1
ASSYELGTEAF
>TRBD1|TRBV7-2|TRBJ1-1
ASSPRQGSTEAF
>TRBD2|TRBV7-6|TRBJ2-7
ASSLEASGGYEQY
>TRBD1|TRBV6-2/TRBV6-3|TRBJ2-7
ASSRDRAYEQY
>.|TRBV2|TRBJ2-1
ASLGGGAYNEQF
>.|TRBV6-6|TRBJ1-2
ASSPQGASGYT
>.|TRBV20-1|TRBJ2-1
SAPLVDEQF
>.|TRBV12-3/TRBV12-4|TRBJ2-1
ASSFGKSGKGYNEQF
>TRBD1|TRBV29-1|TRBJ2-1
SVPPGTGTYNEQF
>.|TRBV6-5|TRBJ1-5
ASSPNGVYSNQPQH
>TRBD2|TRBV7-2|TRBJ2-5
ASSLGLGRGGRETQY
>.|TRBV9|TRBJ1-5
ASGPDYSNQPQH
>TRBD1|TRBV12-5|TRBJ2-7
ASGPRDSGAYEQY
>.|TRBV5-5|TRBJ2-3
ASSLQRSDTQY
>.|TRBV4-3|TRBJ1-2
ASSQGRNNYGYT
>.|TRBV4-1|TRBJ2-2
ASSQDVGASGELF
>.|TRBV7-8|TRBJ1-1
ASSLLGGELGTEAF
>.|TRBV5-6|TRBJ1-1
ASSLTNGLAF
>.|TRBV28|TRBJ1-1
ASSSRRGEGGTEAF
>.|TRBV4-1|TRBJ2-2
ASSQDVPGYPNTGELF
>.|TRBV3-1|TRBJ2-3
ASSQAPPDTQY
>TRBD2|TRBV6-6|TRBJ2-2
ASSSTGGVTGELF
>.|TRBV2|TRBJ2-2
ASTGQNTGELF